Below are 14 T cell receptor beta chains sequenced from a single sample in a study of cytomegalovirus exposure and HLA in healthy donors. Primers included in the PCR were 60 Vbeta and 13 Jbeta primers. Produced via immunoSEQ multiplex PCR; TCRdb's table is partial and in-frame only. The sample shows 120,000 to 150,000 clones, roughly three quarters of them seen only once. Specimen: PBMCs. The receptor source for this set is a man aged 18-30 years in good health and CMV-seronegative.

The chain has TRBV18 and TRBJ2-7, with 9 bases matching TRBD1. This CDR3 is built from 15 residues. Germline lookup yields CDR1 KGHSH and CDR2 LQKENI. J lost 1 base, V lost 5 bases, and 6 bases had no gene match. CDR3 residues: CASSARDRASYEQYF. DNA for the CDR3: TGTGCCAGCTCAGCCCGGGACAGGGCATCCTACGAGCAGTACTTC.

The chain recombines TRBV30 with TRBJ1-2; 7 nucleotides align to TRBD1. CDR1 is GTSNPN, CDR2 SVGIG, per germline (reference sequence). The CDR3 spans 15 residues. V lost 4 bases and J lost 0; bases outside the gene matches: 8. The CDR3 here is CAWTARGQPNYGYTF. The CDR3 coding sequence is TGTGCCTGGACGGCCAGGGGACAGCCTAACTATGGCTACACCTTC.

The chain uses TRBV5-1 and TRBJ2-2; a possible D gene is TRBD2 (5 bases). Trimming cost V 9 bases and J 0 bases, with 12 bases left between them. The CDR3 has 14 residues. The germline gives CDR1 SGHRS, CDR2 YFSETQ. The CDR3 here is CATSQEANTGELFF. The CDR3 DNA reads TGCGCCACCTCTCAGGAGGCGAACACCGGGGAGCTGTTTTTT.

The gene calls are TRBV6-5 and TRBJ2-2, with 10 bases lining up with TRBD1. The V gene's germline CDR1 is MNHEY and CDR2 SVGAGI. J was trimmed by 7 bases and V by 4 bases; bases with no gene match: 6. The CDR3 totals 15 residues. The CDR3 is CASSFRTGGLGELFF. CDR3 DNA: TGTGCCAGCAGTTTTAGGACAGGGGGTCTCGGGGAGCTGTTTTTT.

The gene calls are TRBV7-8 and TRBJ2-5; 10 bases align to TRBD2. This CDR3 has 15 residues. The germline gives CDR1 SGHVS, CDR2 FQNEAQ. Trimming cost V 5 bases and J 1 base; bases outside gene matches: 4. CDR3 protein: CASSPSGGVQETQYF. The CDR3 nucleotides are TGTGCCAGCAGCCCCAGCGGGGGGGTCCAAGAGACCCAGTACTTC.

This clone is a singleton in its sample. The chain carries TRBV5-1 and TRBJ1-2; TRBD1 agrees at 7 bases. The CDR3 totals 15 residues. Germline CDR1 reads SGHRS; CDR2 reads YFSETQ. J gave up 2 bases and V 3 bases, and 7 bases lay outside the gene matches. CDR3 protein: CASSYAQGTNYGYTF. The CDR3 coding sequence is TGCGCCAGCAGCTATGCACAGGGGACGAACTATGGCTACACCTTC.

CDR3 DNA: TGTGCCACTCTCACAGGGTACAGCGGGGAGCTGTTTTTT. Translated, it gives CATLTGYSGELFF. The rearrangement joins TRBV7-6 to TRBJ2-2, with D possibly being TRBD1 (6 bases). The CDR3 length is 13 residues. V gave up 10 bases and J gave up 7 bases, with 16 bases separating them. The germline gives CDR1 SGHVS, CDR2 FNYEAQ.

V gene TRBV30 combines with J gene TRBJ1-2; D is possibly TRBD1 (6 bases). V was cut by 1 base and J by 4 bases, with 10 bases left in between. CDR3 length equals 13 residues. Germline V gene sequence: CDR1 GTSNPN, CDR2 SVGIG (reference sequence). CDR3 protein: CAWSGQAFYGYTF. CDR3 nucleotides: TGTGCCTGGAGTGGACAGGCGTTCTATGGCTACACCTTC.

The rearrangement uses TRBV6-5 and TRBJ1-5, with 7 positions matching TRBD1. The CDR3 has 15 amino acids. V lost 2 bases, J lost 5 bases, and 6 bases stayed unmatched. CDR1 is MNHEY, CDR2 SVGAGI, per germline. CDR3 sequence reads: CASSYLRGKDQPQHF. CDR3 coding DNA: TGTGCCAGCAGTTACCTCAGGGGGAAGGATCAGCCCCAGCATTTT.

This chain joins TRBV11-2 and TRBJ1-3; 9 bases line up with TRBD1. Germline assignment: CDR1 SGHAT and CDR2 FQNNGV. CDR3 size: 15 residues. The junction had 4 bases not matched to a gene; V was cut back by 5 bases and J by 2 bases. The CDR3 reads CASSITGGTGNTIYF. In DNA form, the CDR3 reads TGTGCCAGCAGCATTACAGGGGGCACTGGAAACACCATATATTTT.

This rearrangement joins TRBV14 to TRBJ2-7; TRBD2 might be the D (5 bases). CDR3 length equals 20 residues. Trimming cost V 0 bases and J 0 bases, with 24 bases left between them. The germline CDR1 and CDR2 sequences are SGHDN and FVKESK. The CDR3 protein is CASSQDYIFGGGYSSYEQYF. The CDR3 region has the DNA TGTGCCAGCAGCCAAGATTACATCTTTGGAGGCGGATACAGCTCCTACGAGCAGTACTTC.

The V call is TRBV29-1, the J call TRBJ2-7; TRBD2 matches 10 bases. The junction had 5 bases not matched to a gene; V was cut back by 5 bases and J by 1 base. The CDR3 runs to 14 residues. Germline V gene lookup returns CDR1 SQVTM and CDR2 ANQGSEA. The CDR3 DNA is TGCAGCGTTCAAGCTAGCGGGAGATCCTACGAGCAGTACTTC. It yields the protein CSVQASGRSYEQYF.

V is TRBV27 and J is TRBJ2-7, with D perhaps matching TRBD2 (5 bases). Germline V gene data show CDR1 as MNHEY and CDR2 as SMNVEV (reference sequence). Trimming took off 0 bases at V and 2 bases at J, with 5 bases between the two ends. CDR3 size: 13 residues. The CDR3 loop reads CASSLSGAYEQYF. CDR3 in DNA: TGTGCCAGCAGTTTATCGGGAGCCTACGAGCAGTACTTC.

In this sample, this clone turned up a few times. V usage is TRBV28 and J usage is TRBJ2-5, with TRBD2 matching over 11 bases. The germline gives CDR1 MDHEN, CDR2 SYDVKM. The V and J ends lost 5 bases and 7 bases, in that order; junction bases with no gene match: 9. The CDR3 runs 15 residues. CDR3 residues: CASSIASGGMGTQYF. The CDR3 bases are TGTGCCAGCAGTATAGCTAGCGGGGGGATGGGGACCCAGTACTTC.